The clone carrying this TCR beta chain was seen once. The CDR3 has 17 residues. Per germline, CDR1 KGHDR and CDR2 SFDVKD. V shed 7 bases and J 5 bases; nucleotides not matched to a gene: 11. These data originate in a study of blood T cell repertoires in COVID-19. The wider study: PBMCs, B-cell-depleted T cells, or T cells were the source of the cDNA or gDNA that made up the material.

Original data processing: Reference gene primer amplification gave estimated nucleated cell counts. The protocol was immunoSEQ multiplex PCR, while the TCRdb copy is restricted to in-frame clones and leaves out a portion. That table gives V, J and clone size, and the DNA gave D and trimming. The table lists approximately 75,000 clones, roughly 80% of them singletons. The sample was peripheral blood. This chain connects TRBV24-1 to TRBJ2-1; 12 nucleotides align to TRBD2. The receptor comes from a woman aged 80 or over with acute or convalescent COVID-19. This CDR3 is CATSAVVTSGRNNEQFF. The CDR3 DNA sequence: TGTGCCACCAGCGCCGTTGTTACTAGCGGGAGGAACAATGAGCAGTTCTTC.